The rows below give T cell receptor beta chains drawn from one sample of a study of neurological immune-mediated disorders. TCRdb used MiXCR to reprocess the 5' RACE reads, holding one entry per CDR3 protein. Of tens of thousands of distinct CDR3 sequences in the sample, less than 5.5% were seen once. The sequencing sample was made of PBMCs. The receptors were gathered from a man aged 18 to 29 with multiple sclerosis. CDR3s include the opening cysteine and the closing phenylalanine or tryptophan. The order of the fields is V gene, J gene, clone size, D gene, CDR3 DNA, CDR3 protein. D genes are given only for firm matches. Size is omitted from some rows. Given values are once, few, many or a class for expanded clones.

V gene: TRBV5-1
J gene: TRBJ2-7
clone size: many
D gene: TRBD1
CDR3 DNA: TGCGCCAGCAGCCGGCCCCGGGACAGAGGCAACGAGCAGTACTTC
CDR3 protein: CASSRPRDRGNEQYF

V gene: TRBV6-6
J gene: TRBJ1-5
clone size: many
D gene: TRBD1
CDR3 DNA: TGTGCCAGCAGTACATGGACAGGGGGCGGCAATCAGCCCCAGCATTTT
CDR3 protein: CASSTWTGGGNQPQHF

V gene: TRBV20-1
J gene: TRBJ2-5
clone size: many
D gene: TRBD1
CDR3 DNA: TGCAGTGCAGGGGACAGAATGTACCAAGAGACCCAGTACTTC
CDR3 protein: CSAGDRMYQETQYF

V gene: TRBV27
J gene: TRBJ1-1
clone size: many
D gene: .
CDR3 DNA: TGTGCCAGCAGTTTAACTCCAGGGTTGAACACTGAAGCTTTCTTT
CDR3 protein: CASSLTPGLNTEAFF

V gene: TRBV5-1
J gene: TRBJ2-3
clone size: many
D gene: .
CDR3 DNA: TGCGCCAGCAAAGTCTTAGGGGGAGGGGAGACAGATACGCAGTATTTT
CDR3 protein: CASKVLGGGETDTQYF

V gene: TRBV30
J gene: TRBJ1-3
clone size: many
D gene: .
CDR3 DNA: TGTGCCTGGATCCCCCTAGGCTCTGGAAACACCATATATTTT
CDR3 protein: CAWIPLGSGNTIYF

V gene: TRBV6-2/TRBV6-3
J gene: TRBJ2-1
clone size: few
D gene: TRBD2
CDR3 DNA: TGTGCCAGCAGTTGGGACTATGACAATGAGCAGTTCTTC
CDR3 protein: CASSWDYDNEQFF

V gene: TRBV20-1
J gene: TRBJ2-7
clone size: many
D gene: TRBD1
CDR3 DNA: TGCAGTGCTCCCAGGGGGCCCTACGAGCAGTACTTC
CDR3 protein: CSAPRGPYEQYF

V gene: TRBV5-1
J gene: TRBJ2-7
clone size: .
D gene: .
CDR3 DNA: TGCGCCAGCAGCCCTACCCTGGACGTGACCTACGAGCAGTACTTC
CDR3 protein: CASSPTLDVTYEQYF

V gene: TRBV6-1
J gene: TRBJ1-5
clone size: few
D gene: .
CDR3 DNA: TGTGCCAGCGGGGAGGGTCTCAATCAGCCCCAGCATTTT
CDR3 protein: CASGEGLNQPQHF

V gene: TRBV5-1
J gene: TRBJ1-5
clone size: many
D gene: .
CDR3 DNA: TGCGCCAGCAGCTTCACGGGGGATAGCAATCAGCCCCAGCATTTT
CDR3 protein: CASSFTGDSNQPQHF

V gene: TRBV9
J gene: TRBJ2-2
clone size: many
D gene: TRBD2
CDR3 DNA: TGTGCCAGCAGCGTACAGCCTAGCGGGGGGGCCGGGGAGCTGTTTTTT
CDR3 protein: CASSVQPSGGAGELFF

V gene: TRBV7-3
J gene: TRBJ2-1
clone size: many
D gene: .
CDR3 DNA: TGTGCCAGCAGCCCCCTAGGCCCCAGCGAGCAGTTCTTC
CDR3 protein: CASSPLGPSEQFF

V gene: TRBV4-2
J gene: TRBJ2-3
clone size: many
D gene: .
CDR3 DNA: TGTGCCAGCAGCCTCGCCCCGCCAGATACGCAGTATTTT
CDR3 protein: CASSLAPPDTQYF

V gene: TRBV20-1
J gene: TRBJ2-6
clone size: many
D gene: .
CDR3 DNA: TGCAGTGCTAGTGGGGGGACTGGGGCCAACGTCCTGACTTTC
CDR3 protein: CSASGGTGANVLTF

V gene: TRBV20-1
J gene: TRBJ2-2
clone size: many
D gene: TRBD1
CDR3 DNA: TGCAGTGCTAGACGTCAGGGGGTGGTGGAGCTGTTTTTT
CDR3 protein: CSARRQGVVELFF

V gene: TRBV5-1
J gene: TRBJ2-5
clone size: many
D gene: .
CDR3 DNA: TGCGCCAGCAGACACCTAGTGGGGGGCAGAGAGACCCAGTACTTC
CDR3 protein: CASRHLVGGRETQYF

V gene: TRBV20-1
J gene: TRBJ2-1
clone size: many
D gene: TRBD2
CDR3 DNA: TGCAGTGCTAACCAGCGGGGGGCCGCCTCCTACAATGAGCAGTTCTTC
CDR3 protein: CSANQRGAASYNEQFF

V gene: TRBV12-3/TRBV12-4
J gene: TRBJ1-5
clone size: once
D gene: TRBD1
CDR3 DNA: TGTACCAGCAGTCCGACAGGGCCGGGCGAGCCCCAGAATTTT
CDR3 protein: CTSSPTGPGEPQNF

V gene: TRBV28
J gene: TRBJ1-2
clone size: many
D gene: TRBD1
CDR3 DNA: TGTGCCAGCAGTTCGGACAGGGTGCCCTATGGCTACACCTTC
CDR3 protein: CASSSDRVPYGYTF

V gene: TRBV6-1
J gene: TRBJ2-1
clone size: many
D gene: .
CDR3 DNA: TGTGCCAGCAGTGAAGTAGGTCTATCCTACAATGAGCAGTTCTTC
CDR3 protein: CASSEVGLSYNEQFF

V gene: TRBV20-1
J gene: TRBJ2-7
clone size: many
D gene: TRBD2
CDR3 DNA: TGCAGTGCCCCTCTCCCTAGCGGGAGGGCCTACGAGCAGTACTTC
CDR3 protein: CSAPLPSGRAYEQYF

V gene: TRBV15
J gene: TRBJ2-7
clone size: many
D gene: .
CDR3 DNA: TGTGCCACCAGCAGAGACTACTATTTCAGGGAGGCGCACCAACTCTACGAGCAGTACTTC
CDR3 protein: CATSRDYYFREAHQLYEQYF

V gene: TRBV6-6
J gene: TRBJ1-4
clone size: .
D gene: .
CDR3 DNA: TGTGCCAGCAGTTACTCGAGCGGGACCTCTCACGAAAAACTGTTTTTT
CDR3 protein: CASSYSSGTSHEKLFF

V gene: TRBV7-8
J gene: TRBJ1-5
clone size: many
D gene: TRBD1
CDR3 DNA: TGTGCCAGCAGCTTCGGACAGGGGAATCAGCCCCAGCATTTT
CDR3 protein: CASSFGQGNQPQHF

V gene: TRBV2
J gene: TRBJ2-1
clone size: many
D gene: TRBD2
CDR3 DNA: TGTGCCAGCATAGGGAGGGAGGGAATCCATGAGCAGTTCTTC
CDR3 protein: CASIGREGIHEQFF

V gene: TRBV20-1
J gene: TRBJ2-7
clone size: many
D gene: TRBD2
CDR3 DNA: TGCAGTGCTACCTTAACTAGCGGAGGCCCCTACGAGCAGTACTTC
CDR3 protein: CSATLTSGGPYEQYF

V gene: TRBV5-1
J gene: TRBJ2-3
clone size: many
D gene: .
CDR3 DNA: TGCGCCAGCAGCTTGGATTCGGGAAAACCCACAGATACGCAGTATTTT
CDR3 protein: CASSLDSGKPTDTQYF

V gene: TRBV4-1
J gene: TRBJ2-7
clone size: many
D gene: TRBD1
CDR3 DNA: TGCGCCAGCAGCCCTATCCAACAGGGGGCTCTTCCGGCCGAGCAGTACTTC
CDR3 protein: CASSPIQQGALPAEQYF

V gene: TRBV6-6
J gene: TRBJ1-3
clone size: many
D gene: .
CDR3 DNA: TGTGCCAGCAGTTACAAGGGCGCGGGAAACACCATATATTTT
CDR3 protein: CASSYKGAGNTIYF

V gene: TRBV9
J gene: TRBJ2-1
clone size: many
D gene: .
CDR3 DNA: TGTGCCAGCAGCCCGAGGATGGGTTTAACTGTGGGGAATGAGCAGTTCTTC
CDR3 protein: CASSPRMGLTVGNEQFF

V gene: TRBV20-1
J gene: TRBJ2-3
clone size: many
D gene: TRBD2
CDR3 DNA: TGCAGTGCTAGATTGCCCCGGGTTGGACTAGCGGGAGGCTCCCCAGAGATGCACACAGATACGCAGTATTTT
CDR3 protein: CSARLPRVGLAGGSPEMHTDTQYF

V gene: TRBV4-2
J gene: TRBJ1-5
clone size: many
D gene: .
CDR3 DNA: TGTGCCAGCAGCCAAGATCGGCGGGAGGATCAGCCCCAGCATTTT
CDR3 protein: CASSQDRREDQPQHF

V gene: TRBV20-1
J gene: TRBJ2-2
clone size: many
D gene: .
CDR3 DNA: TGCAGTGCTTGTACAGCCACCGGGGAGCTGTTTTTT
CDR3 protein: CSACTATGELFF

V gene: TRBV7-2
J gene: TRBJ2-1
clone size: many
D gene: TRBD2
CDR3 DNA: TGTGCCAGCAGCCTGACTAGCACCTACAATGAGCAGTTCTTC
CDR3 protein: CASSLTSTYNEQFF

V gene: TRBV28
J gene: TRBJ2-7
clone size: .
D gene: .
CDR3 DNA: TGTGCCAGCAGTTTGGCGGCAGGGACCCTTTACGAGCAGTACTTC
CDR3 protein: CASSLAAGTLYEQYF

V gene: TRBV3-1
J gene: TRBJ1-3
clone size: .
D gene: .
CDR3 DNA: TGTGCCAGCAGCCACCGAGGGGGAAAAACCATATATTTT
CDR3 protein: CASSHRGGKTIYF